These 29 T cell receptor beta chains were sequenced from one sample in a study of blood T cell repertoires in COVID-19. The data were produced by immunoSEQ multiplex PCR, yet TCRdb's version contains in-frame clones alone and is incomplete. The sample yields 250,000 to 350,000 clones, around 87% seen once. Sequenced material: peripheral blood. The receptors were sampled from a woman in her thirties who had recovered from COVID-19.

V usage is TRBV4-2 and J usage is TRBJ1-1, with 7 nucleotides matching TRBD1. The CDR3 spans 17 residues. Per germline, CDR1 LGHNA and CDR2 YNFKEQ. The ends lost 1 base at V and 2 bases at J; junction bases unmatched: 10. The CDR3 loop is CASSQATGTDLNTEAFF. DNA for the CDR3: TGTGCCAGCAGCCAAGCCACCGGGACAGACTTAAACACTGAAGCTTTCTTT.

This rearrangement joins TRBV27 to TRBJ2-7; D might be TRBD1 (6 bases). The CDR3 runs to 12 residues. Germline loops: CDR1 MNHEY, CDR2 SMNVEV (reference sequence). Between the trimmed V and J ends, which lost 5 bases and 5 bases, there was a span of 10 bases. CDR3 bases: TGTGCCAGCAGTCTTACAGGGAACGAGCAGTACTTC. It codes for CASSLTGNEQYF.

The chain joins TRBV25-1 to TRBJ2-7; 8 bases are a match to TRBD1. The CDR3 covers 14 residues. In germline, CDR1 is MGHDK, CDR2 SYGVNS. V shed 3 bases, J shed 7 bases, and the junction held 8 bases outside the gene matches. The CDR3 DNA reads TGTGCCAGCAGTGAGAACAGGGGGTATACGGAGCAGTACTTC. Its protein product is CASSENRGYTEQYF.

The chain joins TRBV6-2 or TRBV6-3 to TRBJ1-1; a possible D gene is TRBD1 (6 bases). From germline, CDR1 is MNHEY and CDR2 SVGEGT. This CDR3 spans 18 amino acids. With 2 bases removed from V and 0 bases from J, the gap between germline ends came to 19 bases. The CDR3: CASSYQPRDIFMNTEAFF. CDR3 bases: TGTGCCAGCAGTTACCAACCCCGGGACATCTTCATGAACACTGAAGCTTTCTTT.

This clone has more than one count but fewer than ten. This rearrangement joins TRBV4-3 to TRBJ2-2; 7 nucleotides match TRBD2. Germline-derived CDR1 and CDR2 are LGHNA and YSLEER. The CDR3 spans 16 residues. The V segment lost 0 bases and the J segment 4 bases; nucleotides outside the gene matches: 5. The CDR3 nucleotides read TGCGCCAGCAGCCAAGAGGCTGCGGGAGTCACCGGGGAGCTGTTTTTT. The encoded protein is CASSQEAAGVTGELFF.

This clone has just a few counts. The identical CDR3 is also encoded by other nucleotide sequences in the sample. V is TRBV7-2 and J is TRBJ2-5; maybe TRBD2 (5 bases). V was shortened by 1 base and J by 4 bases, with 7 bases between the two germline ends. The CDR3 contains 13 residues. Germline V gene data show CDR1 as SGHTA and CDR2 as FQGNSA. The DNA of the CDR3 is TGTGCCAGCAGCTTAGGGCGGGCAGAGACCCAGTACTTC. Protein: CASSLGRAETQYF.

The CDR3 loop reads CASRLARDSGNTGELFF. The CDR3 DNA sequence: TGTGCCAGTAGGCTTGCTCGGGACAGTGGAAACACCGGGGAGCTGTTTTTT. The genes are TRBV19 and TRBJ2-2; 7 bases line up with TRBD1. This CDR3 is built from 17 residues. V shed 6 bases and J 2 bases; nucleotides not matched to a gene: 12. Germline V gene data show CDR1 as LNHDA and CDR2 as SQIVND (reference sequence).

The chain employs TRBV7-3 and TRBJ2-2, with D unclear. The CDR3 extends over 13 amino acids. Between the trimmed V and J ends, which lost 5 bases and 7 bases, there was a span of 11 bases. CDR1 SGHTA and CDR2 FQGTGA come from the germline V gene. CDR3 DNA sequence: TGTGCCAGCAGCCCCTATCGGAGCGGGGAGCTGTTTTTT. Amino acids: CASSPYRSGELFF.

This rearrangement joins TRBV2 to TRBJ1-5, with TRBD1 identical over 7 bases. The CDR3 runs 16 residues. Per the germline V gene, CDR1 is SNHLY and CDR2 is FYNNEI. V shed 7 bases, J shed 0 bases, and the junction held 9 bases outside the gene matches. This CDR3 is CASKEGTVYSNQPQHF. The CDR3, as DNA: TGTGCCAGCAAAGAAGGGACAGTCTATAGCAATCAGCCCCAGCATTTT.

This clone has only one observation. The chain's CDR3 is CASSWDRGHEQYF. The CDR3 DNA reads TGTGCCAGCAGTTGGGACAGGGGCCACGAGCAGTACTTC. The genes are TRBV6-2 or TRBV6-3 and TRBJ2-7; 10 positions agree with TRBD1. With V trimmed by 4 bases and J by 5 bases, 2 bases remained unmatched. The CDR3 is 13 amino acids. Germline loops: CDR1 MNHEY, CDR2 SVGEGT.

The V call is TRBV2, the J call TRBJ2-7; tentatively, D is TRBD1 (7 bases). CDR3 length: 16 amino acids. Trimming pared 8 bases from V and 0 bases from J, leaving 20 bases between. Germline CDR1 and CDR2: SNHLY and FYNNEI. The CDR3 DNA reads as TGTGCCAGCGGTCCATGGACAGGACTAAGCTCCTACGAGCAGTACTTC. It encodes CASGPWTGLSSYEQYF.

The chain couples TRBV10-3 to TRBJ1-5; 9 bases are a match to TRBD1. Germline CDR1 and CDR2: ENHRY and SYGVKD. V shed 10 bases, J shed 7 bases, and the junction held 8 bases outside the gene matches. CDR3 length equals 13 residues. The chain's CDR3 is CASRTGDAQPQHF. The CDR3 nucleotides read TGTGCCAGCCGGACAGGGGATGCCCAGCCCCAGCATTTT.

The chain has TRBV5-6 and TRBJ1-3, with 7 positions matching TRBD1. Germline V gene lookup returns CDR1 SGHDT and CDR2 YYEEEE. The CDR3 has 14 residues. The V and J ends lost 4 bases and 4 bases, in that order; junction bases with no gene match: 5. The DNA for the CDR3 is TGTGCCAGCAGCGCAACGACAGGGGGAAACACCATATATTTT. This sequence encodes CASSATTGGNTIYF.

This clone was seen at least ten times. The J gene is TRBJ2-7, the V gene TRBV18, with 12 bases matching TRBD2. CDR1 KGHSH and CDR2 LQKENI come from the germline V gene. The V segment lost 4 bases and the J segment 3 bases; nucleotides outside the gene matches: 4. This CDR3 contains 15 residues. This CDR3 reads CASSRTSGNVYEQYF. The CDR3 DNA follows: TGTGCCAGCTCACGGACTAGCGGGAATGTCTACGAGCAGTACTTC.

The chain links TRBV19 to TRBJ1-6, with 9 bases lining up with TRBD1. The V gene's germline CDR1 is LNHDA and CDR2 SQIVND (reference sequence). V was clipped by 3 bases and J by 7 bases; unmatched bases: 10. The CDR3 runs 17 residues. The CDR3 region has the DNA TGTGCCAGTAGTATTCCCCGCACCGGGACAGGGAATTCACCCCTCCACTTT. Translated, it gives CASSIPRTGTGNSPLHF.

This clone turned up a few times. This chain links TRBV5-1 with TRBJ2-3; possible D gene TRBD2, 5 bases. Germline lookup yields CDR1 SGHRS and CDR2 YFSETQ. The CDR3 is made up of 12 amino acids. V lost 0 bases and J 8 bases, leaving 7 bases between the germline ends. The CDR3 sequence is CASSLDGVTQYF. The CDR3 DNA is TGCGCCAGCAGCTTGGACGGGGTTACGCAGTATTTT.

The chain is built from TRBV19 and TRBJ2-2; unclear D gene. Trimming shortened V by 5 bases and J by 3 bases, and 16 bases separated the two germline ends. Looked up from germline, CDR1 is LNHDA and CDR2 is SQIVND (reference sequence). The CDR3 is made up of 16 amino acids. CDR3 residues: CASSDPGGIHTGELFF. CDR3 sequence (DNA): TGTGCCAGTAGTGACCCGGGTGGTATCCACACCGGGGAGCTGTTTTTT.

The chain's CDR3 is CASSPSPSEQYF. CDR3 bases: TGTGCCAGTAGTCCATCTCCCAGCGAGCAGTACTTC. The chain has TRBV19 and TRBJ2-7; no firm D call. The germline CDR1 and CDR2 sequences are LNHDA and SQIVND (reference sequence). The germline V and J ends were trimmed by 5 bases and 6 bases, with 11 bases remaining between them. The CDR3 covers 12 residues.

The CDR3 coding sequence is TGTGCCAGCAGCCGAGGTCTCGGGGGGGAGAAACTGTTTTTT. Protein sequence: CASSRGLGGEKLFF. The gene calls are TRBV6-5 and TRBJ1-4; maybe TRBD1 (5 bases). The germline gives CDR1 MNHEY, CDR2 SVGAGI. The ends were cut back, 6 bases at V and 11 bases at J, with 19 bases in the middle. CDR3 length: 14 amino acids.

This clone was found once. The chain couples TRBV2 to TRBJ1-4; D uncertain. The CDR3 sequence is 14 residues long. V lost 6 bases and J lost 0, with 8 bases in between. Per the germline V gene, CDR1 is SNHLY and CDR2 is FYNNEI. CDR3 loop: CASSLEATNEKLFF. CDR3 bases: TGTGCCAGCAGCCTAGAAGCAACTAATGAAAAACTGTTTTTT.

This clone was counted a single time. The rearrangement links TRBV15 to TRBJ1-5, with a weak D call TRBD1 (5 bases). Germline values: CDR1 LNHNV, CDR2 YYDKDF (reference sequence). Trimming took 4 bases from V and 2 from J, leaving 12 bases between them. The CDR3 sequence is 15 residues long. For the CDR3, the DNA is TGTGCCACCAGCACATTGGGGCTCGGCAATCAGCCCCAGCATTTT. Translation gives CATSTLGLGNQPQHF. The full variable domain, completed using reference TRBV15 and TRBJ1-5, is DAMVIQNPRYQVTQFGKPVTLSCSQTLNHNVMYWYQQKSSQAPKLLFHYYDKDFNNEADTPDNFQSRRPNTSFCFLDIRSPGLGDTAMYLCATSTLGLGNQPQHFGDGTRLSIL.

The V call is TRBV19, the J call TRBJ1-2; TRBD1 might be the D (5 bases). Trimming removed 8 bases from V and 4 bases from J, with 11 bases in between. This CDR3 has 12 residues. Germline V CDR1 and CDR2: LNHDA, SQIVND (reference sequence). The CDR3 is CASRGGSYGYTF. For the CDR3, the DNA is TGTGCCAGTCGGGGCGGGAGCTATGGCTACACCTTC.

The chain combines TRBV6-5 with TRBJ2-5; TRBD1 agrees at 7 bases. The CDR3 spans 12 residues. CDR1 is MNHEY, CDR2 SVGAGI, per germline. V lost 6 bases and J lost 5; bases outside the gene matches: 3. The CDR3 coding sequence is TGTGCCAGCAGAAGGGGGCAGGAGACCCAGTACTTC. Amino acids: CASRRGQETQYF.

This chain links TRBV18 with TRBJ1-2, with 10 bases that match TRBD1. With V trimmed by 5 bases and J by 0 bases, 9 bases remained unmatched. There are 17 residues in the CDR3. The germline V gene has CDR1 KGHSH and CDR2 LQKENI. In DNA form, the CDR3 reads TGTGCCAGCTCATCAGAGATCGGACAGGGGGCTAACTATGGCTACACCTTC. It translates to CASSSEIGQGANYGYTF. Full variable domain (outside the CDR3, taken from reference TRBV18 and TRBJ1-2): NAGVMQNPRHLVRRRGQEARLRCSPMKGHSHVYWYRQLPEEGLKFMVYLQKENIIDESGMPKERFSAEFPKEGPSILRIQQVVRGDSAAYFCASSSEIGQGANYGYTFGSGTRLTVV.

As to this clone: Other DNA sequences in the same sample also yield this CDR3. V is TRBV7-9 and J is TRBJ2-7; 8 bases are shared with TRBD1. The trim removed 3 bases at V and 4 bases at J, leaving 2 bases unmatched. The CDR3 has 13 residues. In germline, CDR1 is SEHNR, CDR2 FQNEAQ (reference sequence). The DNA for the CDR3 is TGTGCCAGCAGCTTTCAGGGGGCATACGAGCAGTACTTC. Its translation is CASSFQGAYEQYF.

This rearrangement joins TRBV19 to TRBJ1-2; D is possibly TRBD1 (6 bases). V was shortened by 7 bases and J by 0 bases, with 15 bases between the two germline ends. The CDR3 sequence is 15 residues long. CDR1 LNHDA and CDR2 SQIVND come from the germline V gene (reference sequence). The CDR3 DNA sequence: TGTGCCAGTAATCCAGGGACAAGAGCTAACTATGGCTACACCTTC. This sequence encodes CASNPGTRANYGYTF.

The gene calls are TRBV24-1 and TRBJ2-7, with 8 bases that match TRBD2. Germline CDR1 KGHDR, CDR2 SFDVKD. Germline trimming cut 3 bases from V and 6 bases from J; bases unmatched to any gene: 3. CDR3 length: 13 residues. DNA for the CDR3: TGTGCCACCAGTGATCCGGGACTAGGCGAGCAGTACTTC. It codes for CATSDPGLGEQYF.

This clone occurred a few times. The genes are TRBV10-3 and TRBJ1-5; TRBD1 matches at 7 bases. The CDR3 contains 14 residues. Germline-derived CDR1 and CDR2 are ENHRY and SYGVKD. With V trimmed by 3 bases and J by 2 bases, 1 base remained unmatched. The CDR3 nucleotides read TGTGCCATCAGTGACAGGGGGGGCAATCAGCCCCAGCATTTT. This gives the protein CAISDRGGNQPQHF.

This clone has just one count. This chain uses TRBV6-5 with TRBJ1-5, with D possibly being TRBD1 (5 bases). V was clipped by 7 bases and J by 6 bases, with 13 bases between them. CDR1 is MNHEY, CDR2 SVGAGI, per germline. This CDR3 spans 13 amino acids. This CDR3 reads CASTSGYSQPQHF. CDR3 nucleotide sequence: TGTGCCAGCACGTCAGGGTACAGTCAGCCCCAGCATTTT.